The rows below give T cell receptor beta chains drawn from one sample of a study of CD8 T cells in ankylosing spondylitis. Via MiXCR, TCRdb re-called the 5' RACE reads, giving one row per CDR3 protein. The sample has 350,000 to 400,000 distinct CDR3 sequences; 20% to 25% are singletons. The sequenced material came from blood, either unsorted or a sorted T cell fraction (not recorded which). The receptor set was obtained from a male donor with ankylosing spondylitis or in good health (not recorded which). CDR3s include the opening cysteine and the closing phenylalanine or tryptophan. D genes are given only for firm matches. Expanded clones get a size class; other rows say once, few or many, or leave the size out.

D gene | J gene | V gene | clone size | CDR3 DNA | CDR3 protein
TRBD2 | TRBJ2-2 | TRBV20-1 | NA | TGCAGTGCTCAACCCCTTTCGGGGGGACACACCGGGGAGCTGTTTTTT | CSAQPLSGGHTGELFF
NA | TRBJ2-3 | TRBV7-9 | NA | TGTGCCAGCAGCCCCCATGGGGTCTCCGCGAGCACAGATACGCAGTATTTT | CASSPHGVSASTDTQYF
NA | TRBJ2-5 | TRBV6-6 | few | TGTGCCAGCAGTTCCATAGAAGAGACCCAGTACTTC | CASSSIEETQYF
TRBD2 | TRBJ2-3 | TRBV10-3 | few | TGTGCCATCAGTGGGCAGACTAGCGCTAGCACAGATACGCAGTATTTT | CAISGQTSASTDTQYF
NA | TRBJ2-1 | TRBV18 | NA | TGTGCCAGCTCCCGCGACGGGGTGTCCTACAATGAGCAGTTCTTC | CASSRDGVSYNEQFF
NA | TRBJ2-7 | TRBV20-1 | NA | TGCAGTGCCGAGGACAGCGACTCCTACGAGCAGTACTTC | CSAEDSDSYEQYF
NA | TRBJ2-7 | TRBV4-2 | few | TGTGCCAGCAGCCAGGTAACCGGGATTCTCTACGAGCAGTACTTC | CASSQVTGILYEQYF
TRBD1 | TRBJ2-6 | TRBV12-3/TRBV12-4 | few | TGTGCCAGCAGTTTAGCGGGGGTTAGCGAAGGGGGCGCAGGGGCCAACGTCCTGACTTTC | CASSLAGVSEGGAGANVLTF
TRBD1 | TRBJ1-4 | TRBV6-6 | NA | TGTGCCAGCAGTGACAGGGAAGATGAAAAACTGTTTTTT | CASSDREDEKLFF
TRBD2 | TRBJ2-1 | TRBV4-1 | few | TGCGCCAGCAGCCAAGATAGCACTAGCGGGGTCTATGAGCAGTTCTTC | CASSQDSTSGVYEQFF
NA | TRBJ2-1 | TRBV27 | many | TGTGCCAGCAGTCCCTCCTACAATGAGCAGTTCTTC | CASSPSYNEQFF
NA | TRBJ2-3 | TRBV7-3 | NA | TGTGCCAGCAGCTTACCCAGAGCCCAGGGCACAGATACGCAGTATTTT | CASSLPRAQGTDTQYF
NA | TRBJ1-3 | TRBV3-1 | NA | TGTGCCAGCAGCCAAGATGGCAGGAGCCCTGGAAACACCATATATTTT | CASSQDGRSPGNTIYF
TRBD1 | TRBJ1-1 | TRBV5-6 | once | TGTGCCAGCAGCAGCTCATGGACAGGGACCCCTGAAGCTTTCTTT | CASSSSWTGTPEAFF
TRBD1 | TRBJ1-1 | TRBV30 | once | TGTGCCTTAGACAGGGTAGGGACGAACACTGAAGCTTTCTTT | CALDRVGTNTEAFF
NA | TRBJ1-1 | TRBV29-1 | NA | TGCAGCGTGGATGGGGGAATGAACACTGAAGCTTTCTTT | CSVDGGMNTEAFF
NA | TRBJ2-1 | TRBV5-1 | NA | TGCGCCAGCAGCTTCGACCATTACAATGAGCAGTTCTTC | CASSFDHYNEQFF
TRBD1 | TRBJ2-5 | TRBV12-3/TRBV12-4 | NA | TGTGCCAGCAGTTTCGGACAGGGGTGGAAGACCCAGTACTTC | CASSFGQGWKTQYF
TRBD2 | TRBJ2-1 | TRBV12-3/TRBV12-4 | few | TGTGCCAGCAGTCCACCGACTAGCGGGAATGAGCAGTTCTTC | CASSPPTSGNEQFF
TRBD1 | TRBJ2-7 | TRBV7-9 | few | TGTGCCAGCAGCTTAGCTCCTGGGGACAGGGCGGGCGAGCAGTACTTC | CASSLAPGDRAGEQYF
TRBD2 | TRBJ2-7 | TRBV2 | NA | TGTGCCAGCAGTAGTAGCGGGGGGTTCTACGAGCAGTACTTC | CASSSSGGFYEQYF
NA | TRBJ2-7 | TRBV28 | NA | TGTGCCAGCAGTTTAATCAGGGGCCACGAGCAGTACTTC | CASSLIRGHEQYF
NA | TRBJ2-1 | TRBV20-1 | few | TGCAGTGCTAGAGAGGGCAGGGGAAATGAGCAGTTCTTC | CSAREGRGNEQFF
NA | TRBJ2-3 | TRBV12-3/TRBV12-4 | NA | TGTGCCAGCAGTTTAGGGGGGGCAGTGGGGCCTGATACGCAGTATTTT | CASSLGGAVGPDTQYF
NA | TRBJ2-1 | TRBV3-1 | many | TGTGCCAGCAGCCAAGACAGGGGTACCTACAATGAGCAGTTCTTC | CASSQDRGTYNEQFF
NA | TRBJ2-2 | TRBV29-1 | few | TGCAGCGTTTCTCCCCCGGACAGGAACACCGGGGAGCTGTTTTTT | CSVSPPDRNTGELFF
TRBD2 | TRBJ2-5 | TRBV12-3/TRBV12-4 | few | TGTGCCAGCAGTTTTCCGGGACTAGCGGCCCAGTACTTC | CASSFPGLAAQYF
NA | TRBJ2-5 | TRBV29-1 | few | TGCAGCGTTGTCCTACCTTCGGCCCAGTACTTC | CSVVLPSAQYF
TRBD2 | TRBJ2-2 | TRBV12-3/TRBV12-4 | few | TGTGCCAGCACTATGAGCGGGGGCCGAAACACCGGGGAGCTGTTTTTT | CASTMSGGRNTGELFF
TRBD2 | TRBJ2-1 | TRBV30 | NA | TGTGCCTGGAGTAGCGGGGGGGCCCACAATGAGCAGTTCTTC | CAWSSGGAHNEQFF
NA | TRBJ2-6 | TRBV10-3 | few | TGTGCCACCTCGGACTTTACTGGGGCCAACGTCCTGACTTTC | CATSDFTGANVLTF
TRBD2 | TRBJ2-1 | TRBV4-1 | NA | TGCGCCAGCAGCCAAACGGGGGGGGATGAGCAGTTCTTC | CASSQTGGDEQFF
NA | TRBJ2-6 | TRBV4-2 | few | TGTGCCAGCAGCCAAGAGCCTGGGGCCAACGTCCTGACTTTC | CASSQEPGANVLTF
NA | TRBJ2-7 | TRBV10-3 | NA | TGTGCCATCAGTGAGCCCCGGGACGGTTCCTACGAGCAGTACTTC | CAISEPRDGSYEQYF
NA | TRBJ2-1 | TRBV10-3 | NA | TGTGCCATCAACCCGGGAAAGACCTACAATGAGCAGTTCTTC | CAINPGKTYNEQFF
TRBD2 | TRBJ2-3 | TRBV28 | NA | TGTGCCAGCAGGAATAGCGGGGGGTACACAGATACGCAGTATTTT | CASRNSGGYTDTQYF
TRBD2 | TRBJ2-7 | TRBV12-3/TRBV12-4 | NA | TGTGCCAGCAGTTTTACTAGCGGGGGAACCTACGAGCAGTACTTC | CASSFTSGGTYEQYF
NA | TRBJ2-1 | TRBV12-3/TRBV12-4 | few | TGTGCCAGCAGTTTAGCGACAAACAATGAGCAGTTCTTC | CASSLATNNEQFF
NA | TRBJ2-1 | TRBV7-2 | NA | TGTGCCACCCTCGGGTCGGGGGCCGACTACAATGAGCAGTTCTTC | CATLGSGADYNEQFF
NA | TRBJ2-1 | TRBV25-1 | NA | TGTGCCAGCAGAGAGCAGGGACGCAATGAGCAGTTCTTC | CASREQGRNEQFF
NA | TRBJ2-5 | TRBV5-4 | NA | TGTGCCAGCAGCTTGCTGGAGGGGGGGTACCAAGAGACCCAGTACTTC | CASSLLEGGYQETQYF
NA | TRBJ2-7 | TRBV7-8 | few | TGTGCCAGCAGCTTATGGAGGGCCTACGAGCAGTACTTC | CASSLWRAYEQYF
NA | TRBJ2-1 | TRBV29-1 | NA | TGCAGCGTTGAATTGTCGGGGAGCGAGCAGTTCTTC | CSVELSGSEQFF
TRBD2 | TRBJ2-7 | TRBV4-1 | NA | TGCGCCAGCAGCGGTACTAGCGCCTACGAGCAGTACTTC | CASSGTSAYEQYF
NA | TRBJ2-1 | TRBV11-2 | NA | TGTGCCAGCAGAATAACGGGGGTGAATGAGCAGTTCTTC | CASRITGVNEQFF
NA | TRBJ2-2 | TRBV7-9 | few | TGTGCCAGCAGGCCGGGCGTTACAAACACCGGGGAGCTGTTTTTT | CASRPGVTNTGELFF